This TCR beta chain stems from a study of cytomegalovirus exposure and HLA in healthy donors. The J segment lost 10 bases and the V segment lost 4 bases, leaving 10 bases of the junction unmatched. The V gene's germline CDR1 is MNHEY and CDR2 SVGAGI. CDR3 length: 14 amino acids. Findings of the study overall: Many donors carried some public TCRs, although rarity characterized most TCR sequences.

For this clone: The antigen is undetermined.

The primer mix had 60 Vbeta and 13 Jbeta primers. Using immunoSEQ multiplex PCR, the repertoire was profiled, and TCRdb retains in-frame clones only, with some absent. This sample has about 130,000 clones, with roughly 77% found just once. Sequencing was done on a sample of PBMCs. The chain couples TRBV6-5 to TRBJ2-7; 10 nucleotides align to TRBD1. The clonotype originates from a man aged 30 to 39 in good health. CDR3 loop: CASSFDRGRKDQYF. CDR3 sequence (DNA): TGTGCCAGCAGTTTTGACAGGGGGCGAAAAGACCAGTACTTC.